This TCR beta chain was recorded in a study of T cell changes during pregnancy in multiple sclerosis (dated by TCRdb to between 2018 and 2021). General notes on the study: In women with multiple sclerosis, the researchers looked at how the T cell repertoire shifted as pregnancy progressed.

The library was produced with the immunoSEQ multiplex PCR assay. Here the immuneACCESS table is served through TCRdb, limited to in-frame sequences with V and J called. Missing clones are a known gap in these copies; in checked studies unresolved V genes cover under half, and the rest lacks a known reason. Recorded for this sample are 50,000 to 80,000 clones; 92% of them occurred a single time. 1.4% of the sample comes from the top ten. Its CDR3 holds 16 amino acids, cysteine through phenylalanine. The read is trimmed to its CDR3 DNA, 48 bases read in frame from base 1. For CDR1 and CDR2, the germline V gene (reference sequence) lists MNHEY and SMNVEV. V lost 6 bases and J lost 2 bases; the stretch between them is 18 bases long. A remark on this clone: Its antigen remains unidentified. Per-base quality was not reported, and no clone a single base away is much larger than it.

The TCR sequence derives from a female donor with multiple sclerosis, enrolled in a pregnancy study. The rearranged segments are TRBV27 and TRBJ2-3, and TRBD2 may be the D gene, going by 7 matching bases. This sample comprised peripheral blood, obtained in the second trimester of pregnancy. The CDR3 reads CASRLGLQGFTDTQYF. At the DNA level, the sequence is TGTGCCAGCAGGTTGGGACTACAGGGTTTCACAGATACGCAGTATTTT.